The clone carrying this TCR beta chain is medium-sized in the sample. Germline values: CDR1 SNHLY, CDR2 FYNNEI. The CDR3 has 13 residues. Trimming took off 6 bases at V and 6 bases at J, with 15 bases between the two ends. This record belongs to a study of radiotherapy plus CTLA-4 blockade in lung cancer. Profiling relied on immunoSEQ multiplex PCR, and the TCRdb table lists in-frame clones only, not all of them. This table holds some 50,000 clones, roughly four fifths found once. The input for sequencing was peripheral blood, taken from a patient treated with radiotherapy plus ipilimumab. The source of this sequence is a human donor with non-small cell lung cancer whose response to radiotherapy plus ipilimumab could not be evaluated. V gene TRBV2 combines with J gene TRBJ2-7; D is possibly TRBD1 (8 bases). Here the CDR3 DNA reads TGTGCCAGCAGGAAACAGGGGGGGCTCGAGCAGTACTTC. Translating gives CASRKQGGLEQYF.